This TCR beta chain is drawn from a study of CD8+ T cells in alopecia areata. Study-wide background: Tofacitinib therapy took 6 to 18 months; 6 months off drug came after.

Of note for this clone: This specimen includes other DNA sequences encoding the same CDR3.

Noted treatment: oral pan-JAK inhibitor, 5-10 mg twice daily. Using a FACSAria, the CD4+ and CD8+ T cells were sorted from the PBMCs. The V end lost 1 base, the J end lost 0 bases, and 9 bases lay between the germline ends. The CDR3 is made up of 15 amino acids. Germline V lookup: CDR1 SGHRS, CDR2 YFSETQ. Following extraction, RNA underwent reverse transcription to cDNA, which served as the sequencing template. Here immunoSEQ multiplex PCR was the method, and the copy in TCRdb shows in-frame clones only, minus some. The data show about 160,000 clones, with under 70% seen just once and around 0.9% held by the top ten.

The chain recombines TRBV5-1 with TRBJ2-3; D perhaps matches TRBD2 (6 bases). The source material was CD4+ T cells sorted from blood, sampled at week 4, from a patient treated with tofacitinib. This TCR derives from a human donor with alopecia areata. The CDR3 region has the DNA TGCGCCAGCAGCTTGCGCGGGACTAGCACAGATACGCAGTATTTT. Its protein product is CASSLRGTSTDTQYF.